This entry describes one T cell receptor beta chain. The data were taken from a study of T cell responses to AZD1222 COVID-19 vaccine. Trimming removed 4 bases from V and 2 bases from J, with 15 bases in between. Germline V gene data show CDR1 as SGHRS and CDR2 as YFSETQ. The CDR3 loop spans 15 amino acids. The study pooled second doses at about 4 or about 12 weeks. Profiling relied on immunoSEQ multiplex PCR, and the TCRdb table lists in-frame clones only, not all of them. The sample has under 25,000 clones, approximately 81% seen once. J is TRBJ2-5 and V is TRBV5-1; tentative D call: TRBD2 (6 bases). The material was peripheral blood, obtained 28 days after the second AZD1222 dose. The TCR sequence derives from an adult who received the AZD1222 COVID-19 vaccine. Here the CDR3 DNA reads TGCGCCAGCAGCGGGGTGGGGCTAGCGCAAGAGACCCAGTACTTC. This encodes CASSGVGLAQETQYF.